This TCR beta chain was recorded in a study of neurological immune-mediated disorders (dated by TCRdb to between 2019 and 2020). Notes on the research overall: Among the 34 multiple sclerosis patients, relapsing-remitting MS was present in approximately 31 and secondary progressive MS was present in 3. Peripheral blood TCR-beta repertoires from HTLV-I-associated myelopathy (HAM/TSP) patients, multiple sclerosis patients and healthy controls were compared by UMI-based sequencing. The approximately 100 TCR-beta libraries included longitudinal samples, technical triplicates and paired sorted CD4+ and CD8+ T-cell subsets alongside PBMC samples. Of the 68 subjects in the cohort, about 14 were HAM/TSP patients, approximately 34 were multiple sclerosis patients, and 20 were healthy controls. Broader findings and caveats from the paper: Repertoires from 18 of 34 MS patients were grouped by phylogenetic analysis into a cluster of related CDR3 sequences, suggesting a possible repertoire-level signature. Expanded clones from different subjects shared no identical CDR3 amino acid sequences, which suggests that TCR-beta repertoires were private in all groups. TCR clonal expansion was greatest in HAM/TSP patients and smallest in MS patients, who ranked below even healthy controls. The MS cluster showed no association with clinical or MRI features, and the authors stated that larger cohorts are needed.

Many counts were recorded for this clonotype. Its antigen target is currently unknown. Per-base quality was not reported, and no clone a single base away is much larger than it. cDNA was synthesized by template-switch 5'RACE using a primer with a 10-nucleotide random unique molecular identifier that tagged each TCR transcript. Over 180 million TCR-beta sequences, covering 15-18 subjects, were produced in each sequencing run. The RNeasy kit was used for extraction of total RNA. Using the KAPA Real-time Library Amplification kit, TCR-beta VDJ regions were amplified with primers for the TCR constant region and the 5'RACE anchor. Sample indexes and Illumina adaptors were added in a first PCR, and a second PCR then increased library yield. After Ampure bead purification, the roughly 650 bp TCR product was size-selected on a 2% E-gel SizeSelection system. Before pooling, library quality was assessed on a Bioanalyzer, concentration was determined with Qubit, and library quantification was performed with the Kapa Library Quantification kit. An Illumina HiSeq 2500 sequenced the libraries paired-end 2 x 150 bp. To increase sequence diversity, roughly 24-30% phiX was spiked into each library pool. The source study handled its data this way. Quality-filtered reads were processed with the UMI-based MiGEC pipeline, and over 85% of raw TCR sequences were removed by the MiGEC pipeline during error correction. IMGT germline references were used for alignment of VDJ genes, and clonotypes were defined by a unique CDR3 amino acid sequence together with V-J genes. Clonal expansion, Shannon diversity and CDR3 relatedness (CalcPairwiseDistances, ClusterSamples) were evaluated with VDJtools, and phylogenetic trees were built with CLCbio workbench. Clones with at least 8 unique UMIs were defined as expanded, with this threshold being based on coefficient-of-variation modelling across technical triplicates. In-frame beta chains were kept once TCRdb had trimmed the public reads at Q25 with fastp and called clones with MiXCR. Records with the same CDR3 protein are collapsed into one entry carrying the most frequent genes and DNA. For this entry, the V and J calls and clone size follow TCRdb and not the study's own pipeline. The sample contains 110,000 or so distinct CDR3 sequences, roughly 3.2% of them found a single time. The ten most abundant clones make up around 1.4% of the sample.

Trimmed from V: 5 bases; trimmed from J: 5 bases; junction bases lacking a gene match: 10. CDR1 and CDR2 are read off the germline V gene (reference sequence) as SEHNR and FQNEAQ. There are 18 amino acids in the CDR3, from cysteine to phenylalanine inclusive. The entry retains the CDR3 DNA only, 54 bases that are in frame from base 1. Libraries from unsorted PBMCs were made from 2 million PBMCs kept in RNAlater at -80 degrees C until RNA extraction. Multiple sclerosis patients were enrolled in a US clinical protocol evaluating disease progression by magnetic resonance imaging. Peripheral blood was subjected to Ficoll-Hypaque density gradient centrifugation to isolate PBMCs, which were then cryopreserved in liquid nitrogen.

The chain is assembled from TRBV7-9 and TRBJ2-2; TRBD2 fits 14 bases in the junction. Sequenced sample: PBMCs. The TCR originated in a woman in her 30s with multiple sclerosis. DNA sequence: TGTGCCAGCAGCCCACGAGGACTAGCGGGAGGACGAACCGGGGAGCTGTTTTTT. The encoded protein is CASSPRGLAGGRTGELFF.